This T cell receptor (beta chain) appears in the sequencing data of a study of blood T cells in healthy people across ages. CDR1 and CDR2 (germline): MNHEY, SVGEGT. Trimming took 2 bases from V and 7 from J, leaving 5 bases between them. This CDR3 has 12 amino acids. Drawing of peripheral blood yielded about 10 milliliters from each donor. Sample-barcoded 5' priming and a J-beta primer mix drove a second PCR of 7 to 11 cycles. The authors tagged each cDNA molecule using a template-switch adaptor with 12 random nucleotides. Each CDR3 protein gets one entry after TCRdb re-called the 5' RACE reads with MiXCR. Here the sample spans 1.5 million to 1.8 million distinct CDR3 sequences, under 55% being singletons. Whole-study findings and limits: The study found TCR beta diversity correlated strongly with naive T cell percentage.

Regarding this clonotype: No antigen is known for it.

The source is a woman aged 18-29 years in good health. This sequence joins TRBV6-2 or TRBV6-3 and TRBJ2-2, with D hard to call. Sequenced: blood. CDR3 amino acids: CASSYMGGELFF. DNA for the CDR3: TGTGCCAGCAGTTACATGGGCGGGGAGCTGTTTTTT.